A selection of T cell receptor beta chains follows, all from one sample in a study of T cells in Graves' hyperthyroidism and ophthalmopathy. MiXCR, run by TCRdb on the multiplex PCR reads, gives a single entry per CDR3 protein. The sample lists roughly 500,000 distinct CDR3 sequences, less than 25% occurring once. The sample was blood. Source of these receptors: a woman aged 30 to 39 with Graves' ophthalmopathy. CDR3s include the opening cysteine and the closing phenylalanine or tryptophan. A D gene is named only where the DNA matches it firmly. The size field is filled for only some rows; it gives once, few, many or a size class.

TRBD2	TRBV30	TRBJ2-2	few	TGTGCCTGGAGTGCGGCTAGCGGCACCGGGGAGCTGCTTTTT	CAWSAASGTGELLF
TRBD1	TRBV3-1	TRBJ1-1	-	TGTGCCAGCAACGATGGGACAGGGTTGAATGAAGCTTTCTTT	CASNDGTGLNEAFF
-	TRBV19	TRBJ2-7	many	TGTGCCAGTAGTATAGGGGGCAGGACCTACGAGCAGTACTTC	CASSIGGRTYEQYF
-	TRBV5-1	TRBJ1-6	many	TGCGCCAGCAGCTCCTTCGGCCTCACCTATAATTCACCCCTCCACTTT	CASSSFGLTYNSPLHF
-	TRBV3-1	TRBJ1-2	-	TGTGCCAGCAGCCAACTCGGGACCCTGTATGGCTACACCTTC	CASSQLGTLYGYTF
-	TRBV6-1	TRBJ1-2	once	TGTGCCGCAAAAAGAGGGGTCTCTTCTAACTATGGCTACACCTTC	CAAKRGVSSNYGYTF
-	TRBV6-1	TRBJ2-5	many	TGTGCCACAGGACAGTCTAAAGAGACCCAGTACTTC	CATGQSKETQYF
-	TRBV24-1	TRBJ2-7	-	TGTGCCACTCTACCAGTGCAGTACGAGCAGTACTTC	CATLPVQYEQYF
-	TRBV19	TRBJ1-5	many	TGTGCCAGTAGCACCTGGGAGCCCATGGGACCCCAGCATTTT	CASSTWEPMGPQHF
-	TRBV27	TRBJ1-1	-	TGTGCCAGCAGTCCCGGGATCGGCAACACTGAAGCTTTCTTT	CASSPGIGNTEAFF
-	TRBV20-1	TRBJ2-7	few	TGCAGTGCTAGAGCCCGGGGCGCTCTAGAGCAGTACTTC	CSARARGALEQYF
-	TRBV20-1	TRBJ1-6	few	TGCAGTGCTAGAGATTTTGGGTCAGGCGGGGCGTATAATTCACCCCTCCACTTT	CSARDFGSGGAYNSPLHF
-	TRBV16	TRBJ1-1	many	TGTGCCAGCAGCCGGCTCGGGACTGAAGCTTTCTTT	CASSRLGTEAFF
-	TRBV20-1	TRBJ1-1	-	TGCAGTGCTAGAGATTTTTTTGGGGCCCCGAACACTGAAGCTTTCTTT	CSARDFFGAPNTEAFF
-	TRBV13	TRBJ2-7	many	TGTGCCAGCAGCCTCCTGACAGGAGGCGACGAGCAGTACTTC	CASSLLTGGDEQYF
-	TRBV19	TRBJ1-5	many	TGTGCCAGTAGTATATCGCATAATCAGCCCCAGCATTTT	CASSISHNQPQHF
-	TRBV7-8	TRBJ1-3	many	TGTGCCAGCAGCTTAGTTCGACAGAGCTCTGGAAACACCATATATTTT	CASSLVRQSSGNTIYF
-	TRBV6-1	TRBJ2-7	many	TGTGCCAGCAGTCGCCGGGACGCAGTCTACGAGCAGTACTTC	CASSRRDAVYEQYF